What follows is one T cell receptor (beta chain) and its context. Between the trimmed V and J ends, which lost 3 bases and 0 bases, there was a span of 12 bases. The germline V gene has CDR1 MGHRA and CDR2 YSYEKL. This CDR3 is 17 amino acids long. Repertoires were generated with immunoSEQ multiplex PCR, while TCRdb's copy carries only in-frame clones and drops some. The sample has a few hundred thousand clones, 83% seen once. The treatment: around 19 received Ad26.COV2.S at low or high dose, single or two shots; about 5 received placebo; per-sample allocation not given. Each sample was drawn 63 days after the first injection (of vaccine or placebo). This record belongs to a study of Ad26.COV2.S vaccination and SARS-CoV-2 variants.

The clonotype comes from a person between 18 and 59 years old who received the Ad26.COV2.S COVID-19 vaccine or a placebo. The chain employs TRBV4-1 and TRBJ2-6; D is undetermined. The input for sequencing was peripheral blood, taken in a trial of Ad26.COV2.S vaccine versus placebo. In DNA form, the CDR3 reads TGCGCCAGCAGCCAGCTCGGACGGATCTCTGGGGCCAACGTCCTGACTTTC. It codes for CASSQLGRISGANVLTF.